Shown below are 20 T cell receptor beta chains from a single sample sequenced in a study of regulatory T cells in long-lasting Graves disease. Arm-PCR of CDR3 regions and iRepertoire HTBI primers were the basis on which TCR beta libraries were built. TCRdb called the multiplex PCR reads again in MiXCR, with one record for every CDR3 protein. The sample holds about 470,000 distinct CDR3 sequences, 20% to 25% seen once. Indicated time point: persistent/refractory GD, antithyroid drugs over 5 years with positive TRAb. Scientists built the TCR library using RNA that was extracted from PBMCs. Source: peripheral blood mononuclear cells (PBMCs), taken when the disease was refractory, from a patient treated with antithyroid drugs. All receptors derive from a female donor with Graves disease.

There are many counts of this clonotype. The chain employs TRBV7-2 and TRBJ1-4, with TRBD1 as a possible D gene (6 bases). The CDR3 length is 14 residues. Germline values: CDR1 SGHTA, CDR2 FQGNSA. Trimming took 5 bases from V and 7 from J, leaving 14 bases between them. The CDR3 DNA follows: TGTGCCAGCAGCCAACTGCAGGGGAGTGAAAAACTGTTTTTT. It codes for CASSQLQGSEKLFF. Based on the CDR3 plus reference TRBV7-2 and TRBJ1-4, the full variable domain is GAGVSQSPSNKVTEKGKDVELRCDPISGHTALYWYRQSLGQGLEFLIYFQGNSAPDKSGLPSDRFSAERTGGSVSTLTIQRTQQEDSAVYLCASSQLQGSEKLFFGSGTQLSVL.

This clonotype was counted many times. The CDR3 DNA follows: TGTGCCAGCAGTTTTACTAATGAAAAACTGTTTTTT. Translating it yields CASSFTNEKLFF. The chain carries TRBV12-3 or TRBV12-4 and TRBJ1-4; D call uncertain. The CDR3 covers 12 residues. V lost 3 bases and J lost 2, with 1 base in between.

V and J are TRBV28 and TRBJ1-1; 9 bases align to TRBD1. The CDR3 length is 14 residues. CDR1 and CDR2 from the germline V gene are MDHEN and SYDVKM. J lost 4 bases, V lost 7 bases, and 7 bases had no gene match. Here the CDR3 DNA reads TGTGCCAGCACCAGAATACAGGGGGCCACTGAAGCTTTCTTT. Encoded protein: CASTRIQGATEAFF.

This clonotype showed up many times. The CDR3 DNA sequence: TGTGCCACCAGTGCCAGCAACACCTACGAGCAGTACTTC. Translation: CATSASNTYEQYF. The chain combines TRBV24-1 with TRBJ2-7; D unresolved. Per germline, CDR1 KGHDR and CDR2 SFDVKD. V dropped 5 bases and J dropped 2 bases, with 9 bases sitting between them. The length of the CDR3 is 13 residues.

This clonotype was counted ten times or more. V and J are TRBV20-1 and TRBJ2-7; 7 positions agree with TRBD1. With V trimmed by 6 bases and J by 3 bases, 11 bases remained unmatched. The CDR3 has 14 amino acids. Per germline, CDR1 DFQATT and CDR2 SNEGSKA (reference sequence). CDR3 amino acids: CSASRDSEIYEQYF. The CDR3 coding sequence is TGCAGTGCCTCCCGGGACAGTGAGATCTACGAGCAGTACTTC.

This clonotype came up a few times. A much bigger clone sits one base away, suggesting this may be a read error. V gene TRBV12-3 or TRBV12-4 combines with J gene TRBJ1-2; TRBD1 aligns across 7 bases. This CDR3 has 13 residues. V lost 8 bases to trimming and J lost 8 bases; unmatched junction nucleotides: 11. The CDR3 DNA sequence: TGTGCCAGCGGCCGGGGAACAGGGGCCGGCTACACCTTC. Translation gives CASGRGTGAGYTF.

This clonotype was picked up many times. The chain recombines TRBV28 with TRBJ2-1, with TRBD2 matching over 9 bases. The CDR3 covers 15 residues. V was pared by 1 base and J by 14 bases, with 12 bases of the junction left unmatched. Germline V gene sequence: CDR1 MDHEN, CDR2 SYDVKM. The CDR3 DNA is TGTGCCAGCAGTTTATCGACTAGCGGTCCAGGGGGGGAGTTCTTC. It specifies CASSLSTSGPGGEFF.

This clonotype was observed many times. The genes are TRBV14 and TRBJ1-1; D remains unclear. The CDR3 consists of 15 residues. The germline V gene encodes CDR1 SGHDN and CDR2 FVKESK. Trimming shortened V by 0 bases and J by 1 base, and 9 bases separated the two germline ends. The CDR3 DNA is TGTGCCAGCAGCCAAGATCCGGATAGGAACACTGAAGCTTTCTTT. As protein: CASSQDPDRNTEAFF.

This clonotype was found a few times. The chain recombines TRBV25-1 with TRBJ2-2; D is ambiguous. Trimming removed 4 bases at V and 1 base at J, with 7 bases between. Germline CDR1 reads MGHDK; CDR2 reads SYGVNS. The CDR3 length is 14 residues. The CDR3 nucleotides read TGTGCCAGCAGTGCTCGGAAGAACACCGGGGAGCTGTTTTTT. Translated, it gives CASSARKNTGELFF.

This clonotype appeared a single time. One end of the junction is discordant with germline, which a read error may explain. The chain couples TRBV13 to TRBJ2-5, with a tentative D call TRBD2 (6 bases). This CDR3 comprises 14 residues. Germline CDR1 is PRHDT and CDR2 is FYEKMQ (reference sequence). CDR3 sequence: CVSSSRLVPETQYF. CDR3 sequence (DNA): TGTGTCAGCAGCTCCCGACTAGTGCCAGAGACCCAGTACTTC.

This clonotype was counted many times. This chain links TRBV5-5 with TRBJ1-2; 7 bases fit TRBD1. The CDR3 spans 14 residues. The V segment lost 0 bases and the J segment 8 bases; nucleotides outside the gene matches: 7. CDR1 SGHKS and CDR2 YYEKEE come from the germline V gene (reference sequence). DNA of the CDR3: TGTGCCAGCAGCTTGGAGACAGGGATGAGGGGCTACACCTTC. Its translation: CASSLETGMRGYTF.

The chain joins TRBV20-1 to TRBJ2-7; 11 positions agree with TRBD2. CDR1 DFQATT and CDR2 SNEGSKA come from the germline V gene (reference sequence). The CDR3 length is 13 residues. V lost 5 bases to trimming and J lost 3 bases; unmatched junction nucleotides: 3. CDR3: CSAGTSGFYEQYF. The CDR3 DNA follows: TGCAGTGCTGGGACTAGCGGTTTCTACGAGCAGTACTTC.

This clonotype was counted ten times or more. This chain connects TRBV12-3 or TRBV12-4 to TRBJ2-5, with 7 bases matching TRBD2. The trim removed 6 bases at V and 4 bases at J, leaving 14 bases unmatched. CDR3 length equals 16 residues. CDR3 sequence: CASSPLLGGGRETQYF. The CDR3 nucleotides are TGTGCCAGCAGCCCTCTTTTGGGCGGGGGTCGAGAGACCCAGTACTTC.

This clonotype was counted at least ten times. This chain links TRBV28 with TRBJ1-5; 8 bases are shared with TRBD1. With 3 bases clipped from V and 5 bases from J, the junction kept 3 bases outside the gene matches. Germline values: CDR1 MDHEN, CDR2 SYDVKM. This CDR3 has 14 amino acids. As DNA, the CDR3 is TGTGCCAGCAGTTTGACAGGGGCTTATCAGCCCCAGCATTTT. It encodes CASSLTGAYQPQHF.

This clonotype was counted a few times. V and J are TRBV11-2 and TRBJ1-1; 8 positions agree with TRBD1. The germline CDR1 and CDR2 sequences are SGHAT and FQNNGV. This CDR3 region has 15 residues. V lost 5 bases, J lost 6 bases, and 11 bases stayed unmatched. This chain's CDR3 is CASSPPDREDPEAFF. The CDR3 DNA reads as TGTGCCAGCAGCCCCCCGGACAGGGAAGACCCTGAAGCTTTCTTT.

This clonotype came up a few times. The chain recombines TRBV29-1 with TRBJ1-1; 7 bases line up with TRBD1. The CDR3 has 12 amino acids. CDR1 and CDR2 from the germline V gene are SQVTM and ANQGSEA. V lost 7 bases to trimming and J lost 7 bases; unmatched junction nucleotides: 9. CDR3 amino acids: CSARDSSVEAFF. CDR3 coding DNA: TGCAGCGCCCGGGACAGTTCCGTTGAAGCTTTCTTT.

This chain joins TRBV6-1 and TRBJ1-6, with TRBD1 as a possible D gene (6 bases). Trimming left V 2 bases short and J 7 bases short, with 15 bases between. Germline CDR1 MNHNS, CDR2 SASEGT. There are 16 residues in the CDR3. The CDR3 DNA follows: TGTGCCAGCAGTGAATCAGGGGTCAAAATAAATTCACCCCTCCACTTT. Amino acids: CASSESGVKINSPLHF.

This clonotype was seen repeatedly, ten times or more. The genes are TRBV6-1 and TRBJ1-1, with no clear D. Germline CDR1 MNHNS, CDR2 SASEGT. V was pared by 6 bases and J by 7 bases, with 21 bases between. This CDR3 is 15 amino acids long. CDR3 nucleotides: TGTGCCAGCAGGGCCCAGAACCTTCTACGATTTGAAGCTTTCTTT. This encodes CASRAQNLLRFEAFF.

The table lists this clonotype with many counts. This may come from a read error, since a much larger clone is one base off. The chain is built from TRBV7-9 and TRBJ1-1, with no clear D. The CDR3 contains 13 residues. V was shortened by 0 bases and J by 3 bases, with 5 bases between the two germline ends. Germline CDR1 SEHNR, CDR2 FQNEAQ (reference sequence). The CDR3 here is CASSLAGYTEAFF. Here the CDR3 DNA reads TGTGCCAGCAGCTTAGCAGGGTACACTGAAGCTTTCTTT.

V gene TRBV2 combines with J gene TRBJ2-7, with D tentatively TRBD1 (6 bases). V dropped 6 bases and J dropped 2 bases, with 23 bases sitting between them. Germline assignment: CDR1 SNHLY and CDR2 FYNNEI. The CDR3 consists of 17 residues. The CDR3 loop reads CASSAIKGQRPPYEQYF. CDR3 nucleotide sequence: TGTGCCAGCAGCGCTATTAAAGGACAGCGTCCCCCCTACGAGCAGTACTTC.